The clone carrying this T cell receptor (beta chain) was seen only a few times. Its matching antigen is unknown. This entry comes from a study of pediatric ulcerative colitis. Whole-study context: Disease was pancolitis in several and left-sided in two, histology-confirmed. Study results and limitations: Blood-rectal clonal overlap within each person was significantly higher in ulcerative colitis patients than controls.

The germline V and J ends were trimmed by 10 bases and 7 bases, with 17 bases remaining between them. The CDR3 contains 14 residues. Germline CDR1 is MNHEY and CDR2 is SVGAGI. The assay was run at survey level. Repertoires were generated with immunoSEQ multiplex PCR, while TCRdb's copy carries only in-frame clones and drops some. The sample has 25,000 to 35,000 clones, 82% seen once. The chain links TRBV6-5 to TRBJ1-6; tentative D call: TRBD1 (5 bases). This clonotype was sampled from a boy aged 5-17 years with severe ulcerative colitis. The specimen sequenced was blood. In nucleotides, the CDR3 is TGTGCCACTACGACGGGGCAGCCAAATTCACCCCTCCACTTT. It encodes CATTTGQPNSPLHF.